The clone carrying this T cell receptor (beta chain) was counted a few times. Its antigen is still unknown. Sample-barcoded 5' priming and a J-beta primer mix drove a second PCR of about 6 to 11 cycles. TCRdb recomputed calls from the 5' RACE reads with MiXCR, one row per CDR3 protein. This table has roughly 500,000 distinct CDR3 sequences, 27% appearing once. This specimen belongs to a study of blood T cells in healthy people across ages. Whole-study findings and limits: It was the long-lived donors that had more naive CD4+ cells and higher diversity than aged donors. Age showed a roughly linear inverse relationship with TCR beta diversity per million T cells. TCR beta diversity was tightly associated with the proportion of naive T cells.

Germline V gives CDR1 MDHEN, CDR2 SYDVKM. The V end lost 3 bases, the J end lost 6 bases, and 20 bases lay between the germline ends. The CDR3 length is 16 residues. The J gene is TRBJ1-1, the V gene TRBV28; tentative D call: TRBD1 (5 bases). The origin of this receptor is a woman in her 70s in good health. Specimen: blood. The CDR3 spells CASSLKGLGGLAEAFF. CDR3 nucleotides: TGTGCCAGCAGTTTGAAGGGTTTGGGGGGTTTAGCTGAAGCTTTCTTT.